Included here is one T cell receptor (beta chain) sequence, with context. Profiling relied on immunoSEQ multiplex PCR, and the TCRdb table lists in-frame clones only, not all of them. This sample has 150,000 to 160,000 clones, with over 80% found just once. The data are from a study of T cell responses to AZD1222 COVID-19 vaccine. CDR3 length equals 13 residues. Germline CDR1 MNHEY, CDR2 SVGAGI. Deletions cut 2 bases from V and 2 bases from J, with 6 bases between. Sequencing used peripheral blood, obtained 28 days after the second AZD1222 dose. The TCR originated in an adult who received the AZD1222 COVID-19 vaccine. The chain joins TRBV6-5 to TRBJ1-2; D is possibly TRBD1 (5 bases). CDR3: CASSYGGNYGYTF. The CDR3 bases are TGTGCCAGCAGTTACGGGGGGAACTATGGCTACACCTTC.